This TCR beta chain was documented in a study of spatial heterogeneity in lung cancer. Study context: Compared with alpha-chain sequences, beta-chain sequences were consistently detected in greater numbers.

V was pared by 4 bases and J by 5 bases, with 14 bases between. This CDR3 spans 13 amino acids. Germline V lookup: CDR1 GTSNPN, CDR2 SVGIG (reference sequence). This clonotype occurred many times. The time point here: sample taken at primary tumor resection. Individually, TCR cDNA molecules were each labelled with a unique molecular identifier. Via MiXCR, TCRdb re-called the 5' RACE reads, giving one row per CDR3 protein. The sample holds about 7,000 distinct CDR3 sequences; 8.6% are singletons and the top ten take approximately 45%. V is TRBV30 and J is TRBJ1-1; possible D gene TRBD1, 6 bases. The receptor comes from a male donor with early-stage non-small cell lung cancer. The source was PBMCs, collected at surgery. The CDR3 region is CAWTGLRGTEAFF. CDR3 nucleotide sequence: TGTGCCTGGACCGGGTTAAGGGGGACTGAAGCTTTCTTT.